This T cell receptor (beta chain) was identified during a study of T cells in Graves' hyperthyroidism and ophthalmopathy. Background on the study: Peripheral blood specimens were obtained at initial diagnosis, prior to any treatment.

What was amplified from RNA transcripts were TCR beta CDR3 regions. An initial round of RT-PCR targeting the TCR CDR3 relied on the HTBI primer set. MiXCR, run by TCRdb on the multiplex PCR reads, gives a single entry per CDR3 protein. There are around 350,000 distinct CDR3 sequences in the sample; roughly 15% occur only once, and 20% lies in the top ten. About this clonotype: Its specificity is unknown.

Study outcomes and limitations: Blood also contained most expanded thyroid clonotypes above 0.001.

Over 8 ml fresh peripheral blood yielded the PBMCs. The source material was blood. The receptor was isolated from a woman aged 30 to 39 with Graves' ophthalmopathy.

Written as DNA, the CDR3 is TGTGCCTGGAGTAACTCGGGGAATTCACCCCTCCACTTT. Translated: CAWSNSGNSPLHF. This chain uses TRBV30 with TRBJ1-6; D is uncertain. CDR1 is GTSNPN, CDR2 SVGIG, per germline (reference sequence). The V end was cut by 2 bases, the J end by 7 bases, with 9 bases between. The CDR3 is made up of 13 amino acids.